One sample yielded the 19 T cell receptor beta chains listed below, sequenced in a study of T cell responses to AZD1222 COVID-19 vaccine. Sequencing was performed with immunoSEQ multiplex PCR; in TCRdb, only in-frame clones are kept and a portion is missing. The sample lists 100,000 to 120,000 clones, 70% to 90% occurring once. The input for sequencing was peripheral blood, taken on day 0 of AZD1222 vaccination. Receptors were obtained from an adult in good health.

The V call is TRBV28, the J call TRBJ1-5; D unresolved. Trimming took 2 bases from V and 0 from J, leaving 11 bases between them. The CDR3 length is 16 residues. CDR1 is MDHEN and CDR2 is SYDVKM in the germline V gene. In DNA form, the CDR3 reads TGTGCCAGCAGTTTAATGGCAGAGAATAGCAATCAGCCCCAGCATTTT. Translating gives CASSLMAENSNQPQHF.

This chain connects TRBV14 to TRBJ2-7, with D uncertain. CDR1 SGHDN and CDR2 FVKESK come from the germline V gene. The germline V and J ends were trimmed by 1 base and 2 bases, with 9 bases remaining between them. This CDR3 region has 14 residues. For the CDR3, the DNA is TGTGCCAGCAGCCAAGTTGGGGTTGCCTACGAGCAGTACTTC. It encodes CASSQVGVAYEQYF.

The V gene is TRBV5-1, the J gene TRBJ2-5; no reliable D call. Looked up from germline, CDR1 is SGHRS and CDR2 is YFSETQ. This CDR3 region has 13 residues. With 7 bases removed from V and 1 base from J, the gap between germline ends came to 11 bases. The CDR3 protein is CASGSDVQETQYF. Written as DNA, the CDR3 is TGCGCCAGCGGATCGGACGTCCAAGAGACCCAGTACTTC.

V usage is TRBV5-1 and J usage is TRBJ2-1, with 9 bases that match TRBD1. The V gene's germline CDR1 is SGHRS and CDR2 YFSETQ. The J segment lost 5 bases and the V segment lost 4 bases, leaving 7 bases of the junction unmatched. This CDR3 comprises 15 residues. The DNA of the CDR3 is TGCGCCAGCAGCACGGCCGGGACAGGGAACAATGAGCAGTTCTTC. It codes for CASSTAGTGNNEQFF. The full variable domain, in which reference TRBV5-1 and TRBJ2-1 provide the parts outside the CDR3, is KAGVTQTPRYLIKTRGQQVTLSCSPISGHRSVSWYQQTPGQGLQFLFEYFSETQRNKGNFPGRFSGRQFSNSRSEMNVSTLELGDSALYLCASSTAGTGNNEQFFGPGTRLTVL.

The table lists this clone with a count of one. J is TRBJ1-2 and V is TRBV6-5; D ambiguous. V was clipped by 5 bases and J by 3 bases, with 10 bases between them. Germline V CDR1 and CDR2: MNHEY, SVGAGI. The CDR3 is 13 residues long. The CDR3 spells CASSPNSDYGYTF. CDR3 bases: TGTGCCAGCAGTCCAAATTCGGACTATGGCTACACCTTC.

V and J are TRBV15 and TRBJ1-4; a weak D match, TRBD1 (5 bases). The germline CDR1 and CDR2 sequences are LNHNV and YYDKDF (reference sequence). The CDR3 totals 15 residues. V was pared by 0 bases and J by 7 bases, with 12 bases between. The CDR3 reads CATSRERSGGEKLFF. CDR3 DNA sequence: TGTGCCACCAGCAGAGAGAGGAGTGGGGGTGAAAAACTGTTTTTT.

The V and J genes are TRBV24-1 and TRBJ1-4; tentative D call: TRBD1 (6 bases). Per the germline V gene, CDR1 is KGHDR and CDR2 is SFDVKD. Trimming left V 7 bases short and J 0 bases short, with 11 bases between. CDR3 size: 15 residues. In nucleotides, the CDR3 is TGTGCCACCAGCTCCCCAGGGGCAACTAATGAAAAACTGTTTTTT. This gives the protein CATSSPGATNEKLFF.

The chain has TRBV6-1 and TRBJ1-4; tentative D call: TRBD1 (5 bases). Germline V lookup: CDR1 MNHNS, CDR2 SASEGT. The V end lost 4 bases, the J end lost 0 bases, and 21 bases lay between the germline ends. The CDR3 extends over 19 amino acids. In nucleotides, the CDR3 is TGTGCCAGCAGTGTCTTAGACCGGGTTGGGGGGGCAACTAATGAAAAACTGTTTTTT. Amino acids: CASSVLDRVGGATNEKLFF.

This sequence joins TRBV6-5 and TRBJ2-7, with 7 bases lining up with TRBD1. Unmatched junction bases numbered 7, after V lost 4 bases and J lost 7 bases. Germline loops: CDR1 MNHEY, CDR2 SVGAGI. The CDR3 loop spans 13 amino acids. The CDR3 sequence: CASSLQGTGEQYF. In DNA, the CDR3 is TGTGCCAGCAGTTTACAGGGGACGGGGGAGCAGTACTTC.

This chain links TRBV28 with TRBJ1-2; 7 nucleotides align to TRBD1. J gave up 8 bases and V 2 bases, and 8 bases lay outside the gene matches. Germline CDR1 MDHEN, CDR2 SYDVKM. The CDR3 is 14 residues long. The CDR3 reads CASSLGDSSRGYTF. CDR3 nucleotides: TGTGCCAGCAGTTTAGGGGACAGTTCGCGAGGCTACACCTTC.

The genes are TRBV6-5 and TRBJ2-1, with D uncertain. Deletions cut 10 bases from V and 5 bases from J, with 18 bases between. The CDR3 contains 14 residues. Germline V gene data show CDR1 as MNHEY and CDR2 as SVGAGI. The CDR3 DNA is TGTGCCACCTGGTTGGGTGGCAGCAACAATGAGCAGTTCTTC. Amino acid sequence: CATWLGGSNNEQFF.

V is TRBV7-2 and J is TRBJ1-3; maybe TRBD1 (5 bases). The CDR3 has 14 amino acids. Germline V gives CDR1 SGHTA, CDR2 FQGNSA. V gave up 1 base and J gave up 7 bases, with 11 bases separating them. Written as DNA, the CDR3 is TGTGCCAGCAGCTTAGGTTGGGGCCCGAACACCATATATTTT. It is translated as CASSLGWGPNTIYF.

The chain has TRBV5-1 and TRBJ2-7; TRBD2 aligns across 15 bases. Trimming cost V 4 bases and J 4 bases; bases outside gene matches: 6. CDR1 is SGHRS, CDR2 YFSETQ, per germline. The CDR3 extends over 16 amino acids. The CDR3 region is CASSGGLAGGLYEQYF. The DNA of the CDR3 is TGCGCCAGCAGCGGCGGACTAGCGGGGGGGCTTTACGAGCAGTACTTC.

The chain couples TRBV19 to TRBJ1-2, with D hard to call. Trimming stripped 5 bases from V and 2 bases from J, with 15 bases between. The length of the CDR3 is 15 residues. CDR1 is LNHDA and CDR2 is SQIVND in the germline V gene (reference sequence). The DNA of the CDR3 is TGTGCCAGTAGTCAGACGAGTGTGCCGAACTATGGCTACACCTTC. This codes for CASSQTSVPNYGYTF.

Here the CDR3 DNA reads TGTGCCAGCAGTTTATTAGGCAGGCCAGAGACCCAGTACTTC. Translation: CASSLLGRPETQYF. The chain uses TRBV28 and TRBJ2-5; D not resolved. Trimming pared 1 base from V and 4 bases from J, leaving 10 bases between. Germline V gene lookup returns CDR1 MDHEN and CDR2 SYDVKM. This CDR3 is built from 14 residues. Together with reference TRBV28 and TRBJ2-5, the CDR3 gives the full variable domain: DVKVTQSSRYLVKRTGEKVFLECVQDMDHENMFWYRQDPGLGLRLIYFSYDVKMKEKGDIPEGYSVSREKKERFSLILESASTNQTSMYLCASSLLGRPETQYFGPGTRLLVL.

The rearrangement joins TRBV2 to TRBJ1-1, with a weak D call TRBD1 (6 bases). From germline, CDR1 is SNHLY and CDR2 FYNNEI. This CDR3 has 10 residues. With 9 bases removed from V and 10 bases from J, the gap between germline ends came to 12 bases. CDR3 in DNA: TGTGCCAGACAGGGACTCGGAGCTTTCTTT. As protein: CARQGLGAFF.

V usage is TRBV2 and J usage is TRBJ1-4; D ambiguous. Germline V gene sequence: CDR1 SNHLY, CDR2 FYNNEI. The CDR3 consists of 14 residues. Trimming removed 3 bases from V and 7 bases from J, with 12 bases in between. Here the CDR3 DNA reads TGTGCCAGCAGTGATTGGGCCTTTAGTGAAAAACTGTTTTTT. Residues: CASSDWAFSEKLFF.

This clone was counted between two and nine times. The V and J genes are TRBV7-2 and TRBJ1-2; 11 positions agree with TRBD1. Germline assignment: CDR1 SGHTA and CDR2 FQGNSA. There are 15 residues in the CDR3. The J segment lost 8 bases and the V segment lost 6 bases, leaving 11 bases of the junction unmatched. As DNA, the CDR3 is TGTGCCAGCAGTCCGGGGCCGGGACAGGGGGGCGGCTACACCTTC. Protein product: CASSPGPGQGGGYTF. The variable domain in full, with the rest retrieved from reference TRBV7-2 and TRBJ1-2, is GAGVSQSPSNKVTEKGKDVELRCDPISGHTALYWYRQSLGQGLEFLIYFQGNSAPDKSGLPSDRFSAERTGGSVSTLTIQRTQQEDSAVYLCASSPGPGQGGGYTFGSGTRLTVV.

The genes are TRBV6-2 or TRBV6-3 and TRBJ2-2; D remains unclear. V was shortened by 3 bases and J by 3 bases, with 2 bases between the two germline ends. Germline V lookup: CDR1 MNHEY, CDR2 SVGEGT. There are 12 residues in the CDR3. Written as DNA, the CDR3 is TGTGCCAGCAGTTATTACACCGGGGAGCTGTTTTTT. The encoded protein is CASSYYTGELFF.